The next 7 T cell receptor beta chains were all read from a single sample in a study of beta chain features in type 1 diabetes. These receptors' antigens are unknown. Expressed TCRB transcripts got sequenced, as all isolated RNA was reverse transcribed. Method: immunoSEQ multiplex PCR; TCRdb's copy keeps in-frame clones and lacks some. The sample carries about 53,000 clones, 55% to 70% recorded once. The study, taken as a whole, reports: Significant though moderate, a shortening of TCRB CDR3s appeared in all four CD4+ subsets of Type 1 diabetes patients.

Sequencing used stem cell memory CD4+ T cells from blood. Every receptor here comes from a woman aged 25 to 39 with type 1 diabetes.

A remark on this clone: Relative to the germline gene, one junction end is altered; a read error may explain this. CDR3 in DNA: TGTGCCAGCAGTTTAATTGGCGGAGTCGGGAGCAATCGGCCCCAGCATTTT. As protein: CASSLIGGVGSNRPQHF. This chain uses TRBV28 with TRBJ1-5; D gene uncertain. Per germline, CDR1 MDHEN and CDR2 SYDVKM. The CDR3 spans 17 residues.

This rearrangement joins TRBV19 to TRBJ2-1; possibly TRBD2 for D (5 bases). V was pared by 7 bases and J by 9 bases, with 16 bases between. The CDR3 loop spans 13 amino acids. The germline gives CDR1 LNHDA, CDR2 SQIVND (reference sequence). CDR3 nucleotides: TGTGCCAGTACTACCCTCCCCGAGGGTGAGCAGTTCTTC. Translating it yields CASTTLPEGEQFF. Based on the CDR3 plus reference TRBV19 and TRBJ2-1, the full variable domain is DGGITQSPKYLFRKEGQNVTLSCEQNLNHDAMYWYRQDPGQGLRLIYYSQIVNDFQKGDIAEGYSVSREKKESFPLTVTSAQKNPTAFYLCASTTLPEGEQFFGPGTRLTVL.

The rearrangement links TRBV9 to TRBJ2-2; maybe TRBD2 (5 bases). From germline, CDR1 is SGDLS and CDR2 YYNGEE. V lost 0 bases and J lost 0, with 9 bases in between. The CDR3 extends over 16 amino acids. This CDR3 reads CASSVGVSANTGELFF. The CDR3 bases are TGTGCCAGCAGCGTAGGCGTTAGCGCGAACACCGGGGAGCTGTTTTTT.

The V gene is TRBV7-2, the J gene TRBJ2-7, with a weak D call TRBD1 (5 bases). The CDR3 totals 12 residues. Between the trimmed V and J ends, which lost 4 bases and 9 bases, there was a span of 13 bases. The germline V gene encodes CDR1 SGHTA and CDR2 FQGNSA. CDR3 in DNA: TGTGCCAGCAGCTCGACAGATCGGGTGCAGTACTTC. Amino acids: CASSSTDRVQYF.

CDR3: CATSGRPWEQYF. The CDR3 bases are TGTGCCACGAGCGGGAGGCCTTGGGAGCAGTACTTC. V is TRBV2 and J is TRBJ2-7, with 9 bases matching TRBD2. Germline V gene sequence: CDR1 SNHLY, CDR2 FYNNEI. V trimming: 10 bases; J trimming: 7 bases; junction bases outside the gene matches: 8. This CDR3 comprises 12 residues.

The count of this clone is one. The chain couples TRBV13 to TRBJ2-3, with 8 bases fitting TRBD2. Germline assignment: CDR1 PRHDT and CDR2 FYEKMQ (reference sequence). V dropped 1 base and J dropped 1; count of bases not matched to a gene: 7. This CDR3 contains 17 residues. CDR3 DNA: TGTGCCAGCAGCTTAGCGGGAGGGCCGGGGGGCACAGATACGCAGTATTTT. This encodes CASSLAGGPGGTDTQYF. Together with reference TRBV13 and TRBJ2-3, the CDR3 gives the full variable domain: AAGVIQSPRHLIKEKRETATLKCYPIPRHDTVYWYQQGPGQDPQFLISFYEKMQSDKGSIPDRFSAQQFSDYHSELNMSSLELGDSALYFCASSLAGGPGGTDTQYFGPGTRLTVL.

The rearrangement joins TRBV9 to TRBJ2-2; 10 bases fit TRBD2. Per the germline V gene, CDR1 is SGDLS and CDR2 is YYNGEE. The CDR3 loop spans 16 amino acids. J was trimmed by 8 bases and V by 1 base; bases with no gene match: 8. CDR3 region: CASSVLLAGAAGELFF. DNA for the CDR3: TGTGCCAGCAGCGTACTGCTAGCGGGAGCGGCAGGGGAGCTGTTTTTT.